This T cell receptor beta chain was sequenced during a study of blood T cell repertoires in COVID-19. Study context: Samples representing acute and convalescent COVID-19 were sourced from the United States, Italy and Spain.

In this sample, this clone turned up once. How the authors handled the data: Amplifying reference gene primers gave estimates of nucleated cell counts. The method was immunoSEQ multiplex PCR; TCRdb's version includes in-frame clones alone and lacks a portion of them. V and J calls and clone size are those listed in that table; D and trimming were worked out from the DNA. This sample carries 190,000 or so clones, 85% of them seen once, and the ten largest clones take 18%. V was clipped by 0 bases and J by 2 bases, with 8 bases between them. Germline-derived CDR1 and CDR2 are SGHDN and FVKESK. The CDR3 covers 15 residues.

This TCR was sampled from a man between 40 and 49 years old who had recovered from COVID-19. The sample taken for sequencing was PBMCs or T cells enriched from blood (not recorded which). The V gene is TRBV14, the J gene TRBJ1-3, with D perhaps matching TRBD1 (5 bases). CDR3 residues: CASSQDRGAGNTIYF. CDR3 nucleotide sequence: TGTGCCAGCAGCCAAGATCGGGGGGCTGGAAACACCATATATTTT.